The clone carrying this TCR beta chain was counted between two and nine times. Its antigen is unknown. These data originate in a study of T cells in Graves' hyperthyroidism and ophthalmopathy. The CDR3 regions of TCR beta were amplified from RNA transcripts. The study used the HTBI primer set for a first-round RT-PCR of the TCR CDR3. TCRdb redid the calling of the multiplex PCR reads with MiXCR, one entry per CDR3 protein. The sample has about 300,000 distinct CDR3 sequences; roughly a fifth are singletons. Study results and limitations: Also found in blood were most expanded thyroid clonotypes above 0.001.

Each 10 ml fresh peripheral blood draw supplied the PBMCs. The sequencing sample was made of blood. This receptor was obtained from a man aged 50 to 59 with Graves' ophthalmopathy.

CDR3 coding DNA: TGTGCCAGCAGCCAACCTGAGAGGTACGAGCAGTACTTC. Its translation: CASSQPERYEQYF. The chain couples TRBV3-1 to TRBJ2-7, with D uncertain. V was trimmed by 2 bases and J by 4 bases, leaving 9 bases between them. There are 13 residues in the CDR3. Germline lookup yields CDR1 LGHDT and CDR2 YNNKEL (reference sequence).